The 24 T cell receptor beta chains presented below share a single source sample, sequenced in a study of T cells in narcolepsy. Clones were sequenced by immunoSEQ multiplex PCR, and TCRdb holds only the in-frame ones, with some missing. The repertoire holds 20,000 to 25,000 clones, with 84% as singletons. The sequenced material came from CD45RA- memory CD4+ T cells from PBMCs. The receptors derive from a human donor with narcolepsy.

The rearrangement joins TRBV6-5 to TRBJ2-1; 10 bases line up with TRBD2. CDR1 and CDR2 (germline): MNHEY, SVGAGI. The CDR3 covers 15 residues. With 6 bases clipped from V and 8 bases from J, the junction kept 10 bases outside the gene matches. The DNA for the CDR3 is TGTGCCAGCAGCAAAGAGCGGGAGGGCCTTTATGAGCAGTTCTTC. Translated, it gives CASSKEREGLYEQFF.

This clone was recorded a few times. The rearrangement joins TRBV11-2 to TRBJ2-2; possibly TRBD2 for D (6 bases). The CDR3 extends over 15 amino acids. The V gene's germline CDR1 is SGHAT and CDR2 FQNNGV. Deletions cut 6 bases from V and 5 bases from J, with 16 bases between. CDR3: CASRLVGGSTGELFF. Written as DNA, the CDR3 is TGTGCCAGCAGACTAGTGGGGGGTTCGACCGGGGAGCTGTTTTTT.

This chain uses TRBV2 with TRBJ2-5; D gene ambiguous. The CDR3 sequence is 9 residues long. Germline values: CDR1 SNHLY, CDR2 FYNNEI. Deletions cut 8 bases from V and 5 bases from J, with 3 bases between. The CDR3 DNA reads TGTGCCAGCGGGGAGACCCAGTACTTC. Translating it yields CASGETQYF.

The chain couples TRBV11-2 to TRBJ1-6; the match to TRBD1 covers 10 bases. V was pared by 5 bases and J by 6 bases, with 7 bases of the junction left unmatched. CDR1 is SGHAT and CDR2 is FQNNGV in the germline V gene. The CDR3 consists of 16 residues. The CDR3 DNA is TGTGCCAGCAGCCTTAGGGGACAGGGGTCTAATTCACCCCTCCACTTT. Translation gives CASSLRGQGSNSPLHF.

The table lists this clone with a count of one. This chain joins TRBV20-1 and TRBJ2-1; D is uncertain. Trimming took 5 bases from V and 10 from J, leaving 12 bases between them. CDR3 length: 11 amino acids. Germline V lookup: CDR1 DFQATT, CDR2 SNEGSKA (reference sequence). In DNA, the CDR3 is TGCAGTGCTTCCCCAGAGACCGAGCAGTTCTTC. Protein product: CSASPETEQFF.

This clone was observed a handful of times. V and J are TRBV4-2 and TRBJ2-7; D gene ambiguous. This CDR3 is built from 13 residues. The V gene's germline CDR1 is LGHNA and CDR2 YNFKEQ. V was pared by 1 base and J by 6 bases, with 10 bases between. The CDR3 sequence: CASSQAIPGEQYF. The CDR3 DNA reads TGTGCCAGCAGCCAAGCGATCCCAGGCGAGCAGTACTTC.

DNA of the CDR3: TGCGCCAGCAGCTTAGGGGGCGCGGTGAACACTGAAGCTTTCTTT. Protein: CASSLGGAVNTEAFF. The chain joins TRBV5-1 to TRBJ1-1, with TRBD1 matching over 7 bases. Trimming cost V 2 bases and J 0 bases; bases outside gene matches: 4. This CDR3 has 15 amino acids. CDR1 is SGHRS, CDR2 YFSETQ, per germline. Full variable domain (outside the CDR3, taken from reference TRBV5-1 and TRBJ1-1): KAGVTQTPRYLIKTRGQQVTLSCSPISGHRSVSWYQQTPGQGLQFLFEYFSETQRNKGNFPGRFSGRQFSNSRSEMNVSTLELGDSALYLCASSLGGAVNTEAFFGQGTRLTVV.

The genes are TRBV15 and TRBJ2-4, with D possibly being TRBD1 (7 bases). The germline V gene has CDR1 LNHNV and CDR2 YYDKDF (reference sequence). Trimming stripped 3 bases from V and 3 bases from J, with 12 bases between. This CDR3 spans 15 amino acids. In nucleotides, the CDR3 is TGTGCCACCAGCAGGGCAGGGGGAGGCAAAAACATTCAGTACTTC. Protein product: CATSRAGGGKNIQYF. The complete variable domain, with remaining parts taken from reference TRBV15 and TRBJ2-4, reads DAMVIQNPRYQVTQFGKPVTLSCSQTLNHNVMYWYQQKSSQAPKLLFHYYDKDFNNEADTPDNFQSRRPNTSFCFLDIRSPGLGDTAMYLCATSRAGGGKNIQYFGAGTRLSVL.

The CDR3 DNA sequence: TGTGCCAGCAGCTTTGACCCCCTGGGAACGGACACTGAAGCTTTCTTT. Translating it yields CASSFDPLGTDTEAFF. V is TRBV7-9 and J is TRBJ1-1; D remains ambiguous. Germline V lookup: CDR1 SEHNR, CDR2 FQNEAQ (reference sequence). The V end lost 3 bases, the J end lost 3 bases, and 17 bases lay between the germline ends. The CDR3 covers 16 residues.

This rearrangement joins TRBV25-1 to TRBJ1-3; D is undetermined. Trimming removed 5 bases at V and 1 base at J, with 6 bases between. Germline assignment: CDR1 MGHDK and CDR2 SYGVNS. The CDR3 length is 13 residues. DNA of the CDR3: TGTGCCAGCAGTTGGCTATCTGGAAACACCATATATTTT. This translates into CASSWLSGNTIYF.

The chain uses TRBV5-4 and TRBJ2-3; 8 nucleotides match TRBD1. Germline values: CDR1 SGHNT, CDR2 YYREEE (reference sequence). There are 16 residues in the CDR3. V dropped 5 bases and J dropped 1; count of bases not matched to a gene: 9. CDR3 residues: CASRRTGTGGTDTQYF. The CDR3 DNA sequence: TGTGCCAGCAGAAGGACCGGGACAGGCGGCACAGATACGCAGTATTTT.

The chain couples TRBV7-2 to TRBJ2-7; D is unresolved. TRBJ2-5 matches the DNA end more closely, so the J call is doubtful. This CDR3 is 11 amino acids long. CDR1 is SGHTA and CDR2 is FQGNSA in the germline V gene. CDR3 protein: CASSFRETQYF. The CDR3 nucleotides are TGTGCCAGCAGCTTCCGGGAGACCCAGTACTTC.

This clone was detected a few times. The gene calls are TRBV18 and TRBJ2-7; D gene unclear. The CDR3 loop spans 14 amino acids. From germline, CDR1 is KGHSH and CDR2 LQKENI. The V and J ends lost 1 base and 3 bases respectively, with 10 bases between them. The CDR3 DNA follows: TGTGCCAGCTCACCACTAGTCGGCGGCTACGAGCAGTACTTC. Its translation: CASSPLVGGYEQYF.

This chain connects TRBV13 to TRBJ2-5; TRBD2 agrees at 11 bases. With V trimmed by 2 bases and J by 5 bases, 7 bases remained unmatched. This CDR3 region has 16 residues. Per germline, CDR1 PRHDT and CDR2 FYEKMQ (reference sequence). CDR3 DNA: TGTGCCAGCAGCTTAACTAGCGGGAGATCCTGGGAGACCCAGTACTTC. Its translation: CASSLTSGRSWETQYF.

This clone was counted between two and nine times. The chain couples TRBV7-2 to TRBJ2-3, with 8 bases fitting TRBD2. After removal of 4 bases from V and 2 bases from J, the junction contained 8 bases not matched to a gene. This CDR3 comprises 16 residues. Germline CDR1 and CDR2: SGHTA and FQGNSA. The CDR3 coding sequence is TGTGCCAGCAGCTCGAACGGGGGGGGAGTCACAGATACGCAGTATTTT. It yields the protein CASSSNGGGVTDTQYF. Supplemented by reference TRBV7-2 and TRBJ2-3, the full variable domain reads GAGVSQSPSNKVTEKGKDVELRCDPISGHTALYWYRQSLGQGLEFLIYFQGNSAPDKSGLPSDRFSAERTGGSVSTLTIQRTQQEDSAVYLCASSSNGGGVTDTQYFGPGTRLTVL.

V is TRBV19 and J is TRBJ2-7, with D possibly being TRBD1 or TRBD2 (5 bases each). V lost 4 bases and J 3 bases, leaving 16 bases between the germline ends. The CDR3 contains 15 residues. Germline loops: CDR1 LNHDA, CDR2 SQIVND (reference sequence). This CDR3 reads CASSTGTTWDYEQYF. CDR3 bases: TGTGCCAGTAGTACCGGGACCACTTGGGACTACGAGCAGTACTTC.

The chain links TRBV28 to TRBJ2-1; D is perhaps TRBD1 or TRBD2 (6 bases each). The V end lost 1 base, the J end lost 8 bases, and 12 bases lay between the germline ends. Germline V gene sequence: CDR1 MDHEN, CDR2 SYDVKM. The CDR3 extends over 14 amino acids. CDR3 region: CASSLLGGTYEQFF. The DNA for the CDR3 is TGTGCCAGCAGTTTATTGGGGGGCACGTATGAGCAGTTCTTC.

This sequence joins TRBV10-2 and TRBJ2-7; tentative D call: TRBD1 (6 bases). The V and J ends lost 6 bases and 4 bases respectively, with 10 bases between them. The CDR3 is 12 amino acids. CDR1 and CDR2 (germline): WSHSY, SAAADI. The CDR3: CASRGTGYEQYF. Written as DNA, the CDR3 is TGCGCCAGCAGGGGCACAGGGTACGAGCAGTACTTC.

CDR3 region: CASVRPTHAGELFF. The CDR3 nucleotides read TGCGCCAGCGTTAGACCCACCCACGCCGGGGAGCTGTTTTTT. J is TRBJ2-2 and V is TRBV23-1; D remains unclear. TRBV23-1 is an open reading frame whose function is uncertain. This CDR3 contains 14 residues. Trimming took off 8 bases at V and 6 bases at J, with 16 bases between the two ends.

As DNA, the CDR3 is TGTGCCAGCAGTCGTACACCCGGCTCCTACAATGAGCAGTTCTTC. This encodes CASSRTPGSYNEQFF. The rearrangement links TRBV7-9 to TRBJ2-1; D gene uncertain. Germline CDR1 reads SEHNR; CDR2 reads FQNEAQ (reference sequence). The ends were cut back, 6 bases at V and 0 bases at J, with 12 bases in the middle. The CDR3 sequence is 15 residues long.

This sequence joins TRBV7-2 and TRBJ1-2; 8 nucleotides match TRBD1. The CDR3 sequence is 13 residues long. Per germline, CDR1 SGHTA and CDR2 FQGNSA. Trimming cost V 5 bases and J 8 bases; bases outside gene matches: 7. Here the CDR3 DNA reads TGTGCCAGCAGCGCATACAGGGGGACGGGCTACACCTTC. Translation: CASSAYRGTGYTF. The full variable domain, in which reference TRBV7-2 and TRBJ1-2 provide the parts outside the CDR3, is GAGVSQSPSNKVTEKGKDVELRCDPISGHTALYWYRQSLGQGLEFLIYFQGNSAPDKSGLPSDRFSAERTGGSVSTLTIQRTQQEDSAVYLCASSAYRGTGYTFGSGTRLTVV.

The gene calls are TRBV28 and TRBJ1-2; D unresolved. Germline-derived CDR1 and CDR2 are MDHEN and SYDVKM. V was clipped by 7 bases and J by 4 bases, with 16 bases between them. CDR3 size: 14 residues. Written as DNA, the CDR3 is TGTGCCAGCAAGCCGGTGGGTACGTCCTATGGCTACACCTTC. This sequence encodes CASKPVGTSYGYTF.

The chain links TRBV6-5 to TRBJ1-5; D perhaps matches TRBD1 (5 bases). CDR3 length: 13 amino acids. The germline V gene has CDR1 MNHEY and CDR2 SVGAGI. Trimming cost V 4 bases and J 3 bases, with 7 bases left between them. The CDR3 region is CASSWDDNQPQHF. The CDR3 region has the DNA TGTGCCAGCAGTTGGGACGACAATCAGCCCCAGCATTTT.

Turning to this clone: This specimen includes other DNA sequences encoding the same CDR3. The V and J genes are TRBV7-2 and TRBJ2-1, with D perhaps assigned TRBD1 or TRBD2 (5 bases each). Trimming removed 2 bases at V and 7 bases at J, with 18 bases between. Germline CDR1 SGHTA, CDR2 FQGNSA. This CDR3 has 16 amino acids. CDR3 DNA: TGTGCCAGCAGCTTACGGCGTATAGTTGGGGGAAATGAGCAGTTCTTC. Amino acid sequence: CASSLRRIVGGNEQFF.